This T cell receptor (beta chain) was captured in a study of cytomegalovirus exposure and HLA in healthy donors. As for the study in general: T cells numbering approximately 170 million yielded some 120 million unique TCR beta sequences in an earlier analysis.

Study conclusions and caveats: According to an earlier analysis, most TCR beta V segments yielded productive rearrangements about 90% or about 30% of the time. A list of around 150 TCR beta chains associated with cytomegalovirus was given.

The PCR ran on 60 Vbeta and 13 Jbeta primers. The repertoire was sequenced with immunoSEQ multiplex PCR; TCRdb's copy has only in-frame clones and lacks some. The sample yields around 150,000 clones, approximately 71% seen once. Concerning this clone: Its antigen remains unknown.

This CDR3 has 13 amino acids. Trimming removed 9 bases from V and 4 bases from J, with 15 bases in between. Germline CDR1 reads LNHDA; CDR2 reads SQIVND (reference sequence). The chain uses TRBV19 and TRBJ1-1; D ambiguous. Material: PBMCs. The receptor comes from a woman younger than 35 in good health and CMV-seropositive. The CDR3 DNA is TGTGCCAGCCGCGGGCTCCATGCCACTGAAGCTTTCTTT. Its translation: CASRGLHATEAFF.